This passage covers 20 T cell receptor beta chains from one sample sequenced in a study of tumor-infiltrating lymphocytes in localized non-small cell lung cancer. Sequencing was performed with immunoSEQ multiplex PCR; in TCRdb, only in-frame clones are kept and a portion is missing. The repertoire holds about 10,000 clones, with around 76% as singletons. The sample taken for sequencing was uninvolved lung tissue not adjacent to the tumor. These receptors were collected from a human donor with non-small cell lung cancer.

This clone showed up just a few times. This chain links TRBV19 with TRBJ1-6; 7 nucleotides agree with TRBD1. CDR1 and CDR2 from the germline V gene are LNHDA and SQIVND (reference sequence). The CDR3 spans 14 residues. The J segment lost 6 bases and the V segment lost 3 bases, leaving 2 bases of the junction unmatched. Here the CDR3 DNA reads TGTGCCAGTAGTATTGGGGACAGTAATTCACCCCTCCACTTT. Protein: CASSIGDSNSPLHF. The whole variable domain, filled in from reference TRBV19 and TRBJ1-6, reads DGGITQSPKYLFRKEGQNVTLSCEQNLNHDAMYWYRQDPGQGLRLIYYSQIVNDFQKGDIAEGYSVSREKKESFPLTVTSAQKNPTAFYLCASSIGDSNSPLHFGNGTRLTVT.

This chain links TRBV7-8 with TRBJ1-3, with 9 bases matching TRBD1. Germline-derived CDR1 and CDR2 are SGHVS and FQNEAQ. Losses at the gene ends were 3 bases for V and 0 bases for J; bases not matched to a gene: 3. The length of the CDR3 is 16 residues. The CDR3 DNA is TGTGCCAGCAGCTTCGGGGACAGGGCCTCTGGAAACACCATATATTTT. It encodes CASSFGDRASGNTIYF. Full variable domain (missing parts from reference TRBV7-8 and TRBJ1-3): GAGVSQSPRYKVAKRGQDVALRCDPISGHVSLFWYQQALGQGPEFLTYFQNEAQLDKSGLPSDRFFAERPEGSVSTLKIQRTQQEDSAVYLCASSFGDRASGNTIYFGEGSWLTVV.

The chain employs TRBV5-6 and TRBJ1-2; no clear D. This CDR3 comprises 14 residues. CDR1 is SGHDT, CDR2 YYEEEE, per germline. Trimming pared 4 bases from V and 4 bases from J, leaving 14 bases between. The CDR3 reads CASSLRGGGYGYTF. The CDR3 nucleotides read TGTGCCAGCAGCCTGCGGGGAGGTGGCTATGGCTACACCTTC.

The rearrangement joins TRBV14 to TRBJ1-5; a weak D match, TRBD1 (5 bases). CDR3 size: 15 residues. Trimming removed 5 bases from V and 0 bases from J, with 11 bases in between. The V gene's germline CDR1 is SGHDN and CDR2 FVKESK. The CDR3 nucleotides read TGTGCCAGCAGCGTGACAGTGAATAGCAATCAGCCCCAGCATTTT. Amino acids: CASSVTVNSNQPQHF.

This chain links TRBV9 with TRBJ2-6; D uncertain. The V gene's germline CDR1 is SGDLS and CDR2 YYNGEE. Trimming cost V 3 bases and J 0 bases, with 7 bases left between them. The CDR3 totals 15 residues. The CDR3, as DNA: TGTGCCAGCAGCGCCCGATCCTCTGGGGCCAACGTCCTGACTTTC. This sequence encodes CASSARSSGANVLTF. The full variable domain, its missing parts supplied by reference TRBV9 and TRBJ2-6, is DSGVTQTPKHLITATGQRVTLRCSPRSGDLSVYWYQQSLDQGLQFLIQYYNGEERAKGNILERFSAQQFPDLHSELNLSSLELGDSALYFCASSARSSGANVLTFGAGSRLTVL.

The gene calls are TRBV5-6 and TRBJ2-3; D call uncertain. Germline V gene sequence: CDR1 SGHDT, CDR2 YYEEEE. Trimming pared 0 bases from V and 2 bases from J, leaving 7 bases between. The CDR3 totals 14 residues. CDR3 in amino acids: CASSLVRVTDTQYF. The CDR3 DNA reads TGTGCCAGCAGCTTGGTCCGGGTCACAGATACGCAGTATTTT. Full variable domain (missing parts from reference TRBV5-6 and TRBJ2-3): DAGVTQSPTHLIKTRGQQVTLRCSPKSGHDTVSWYQQALGQGPQFIFQYYEEEERQRGNFPDRFSGHQFPNYSSELNVNALLLGDSALYLCASSLVRVTDTQYFGPGTRLTVL.

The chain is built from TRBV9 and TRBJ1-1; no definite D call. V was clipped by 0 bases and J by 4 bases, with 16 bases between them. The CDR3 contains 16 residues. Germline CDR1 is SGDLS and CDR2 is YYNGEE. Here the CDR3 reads CASSVGEGSASTEAFF. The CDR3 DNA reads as TGTGCCAGCAGCGTAGGGGAGGGATCAGCTTCCACTGAAGCTTTCTTT. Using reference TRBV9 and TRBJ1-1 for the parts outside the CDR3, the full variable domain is DSGVTQTPKHLITATGQRVTLRCSPRSGDLSVYWYQQSLDQGLQFLIQYYNGEERAKGNILERFSAQQFPDLHSELNLSSLELGDSALYFCASSVGEGSASTEAFFGQGTRLTVV.

The CDR3 sequence: CASSQEGSLTEAFF. In nucleotides, the CDR3 is TGTGCCAGCTCCCAGGAAGGCTCACTCACTGAAGCTTTCTTT. This chain connects TRBV6-6 to TRBJ1-1, with D unclear. The CDR3 totals 14 residues. Per the germline V gene, CDR1 is MNHNY and CDR2 is SVGAGI (reference sequence). Trimming left V 8 bases short and J 4 bases short, with 17 bases between.

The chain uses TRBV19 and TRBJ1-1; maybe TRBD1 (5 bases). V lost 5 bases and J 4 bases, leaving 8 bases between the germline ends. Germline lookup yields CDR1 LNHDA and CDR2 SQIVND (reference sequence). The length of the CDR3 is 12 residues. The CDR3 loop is CASSYRGTEAFF. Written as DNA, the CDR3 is TGTGCCAGTAGTTATAGGGGCACTGAAGCTTTCTTT. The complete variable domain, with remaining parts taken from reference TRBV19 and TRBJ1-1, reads DGGITQSPKYLFRKEGQNVTLSCEQNLNHDAMYWYRQDPGQGLRLIYYSQIVNDFQKGDIAEGYSVSREKKESFPLTVTSAQKNPTAFYLCASSYRGTEAFFGQGTRLTVV.

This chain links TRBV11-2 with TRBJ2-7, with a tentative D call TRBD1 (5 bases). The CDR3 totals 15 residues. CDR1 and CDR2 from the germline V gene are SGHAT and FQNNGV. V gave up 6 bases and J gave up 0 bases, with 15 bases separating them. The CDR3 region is CASSTAPTVSYEQYF. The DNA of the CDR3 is TGTGCCAGCAGTACCGCCCCGACAGTCTCCTACGAGCAGTACTTC.

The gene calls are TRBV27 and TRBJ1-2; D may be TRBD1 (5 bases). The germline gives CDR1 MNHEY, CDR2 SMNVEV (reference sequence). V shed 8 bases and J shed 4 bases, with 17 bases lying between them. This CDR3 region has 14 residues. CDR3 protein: CASCPGRGGYGYTF. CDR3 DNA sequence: TGTGCCAGCTGCCCGGGACGCGGCGGCTATGGCTACACCTTC.

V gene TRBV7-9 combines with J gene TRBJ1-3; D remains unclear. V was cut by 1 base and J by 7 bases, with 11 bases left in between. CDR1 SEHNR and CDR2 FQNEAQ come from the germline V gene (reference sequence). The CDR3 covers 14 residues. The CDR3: CASSLDGIGNTIYF. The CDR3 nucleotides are TGTGCCAGCAGCTTAGACGGGATTGGGAACACCATATATTTT.

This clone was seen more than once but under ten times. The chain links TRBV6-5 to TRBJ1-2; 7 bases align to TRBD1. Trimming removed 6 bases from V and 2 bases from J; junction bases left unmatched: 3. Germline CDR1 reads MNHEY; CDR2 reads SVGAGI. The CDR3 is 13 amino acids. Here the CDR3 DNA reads TGTGCCAGCAGCGAGGGGGCGAACTATGGCTACACCTTC. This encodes CASSEGANYGYTF.

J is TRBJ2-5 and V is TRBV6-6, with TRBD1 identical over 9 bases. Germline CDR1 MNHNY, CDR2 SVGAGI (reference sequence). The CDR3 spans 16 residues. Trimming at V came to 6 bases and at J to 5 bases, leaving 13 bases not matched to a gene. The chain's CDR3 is CASSRGGQGRVETQYF. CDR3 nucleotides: TGTGCCAGCAGCCGAGGGGGACAGGGTAGGGTGGAGACCCAGTACTTC.

The CDR3: CASSQVRTGEVHF. The CDR3 DNA sequence: TGCGCCAGCAGCCAAGTGCGGACAGGTGAGGTGCATTTT. The gene calls are TRBV4-3 and TRBJ1-5; 7 bases line up with TRBD1. Germline V CDR1 and CDR2: LGHNA, YSLEER. The CDR3 runs 13 residues. With V trimmed by 1 base and J by 15 bases, 9 bases remained unmatched.

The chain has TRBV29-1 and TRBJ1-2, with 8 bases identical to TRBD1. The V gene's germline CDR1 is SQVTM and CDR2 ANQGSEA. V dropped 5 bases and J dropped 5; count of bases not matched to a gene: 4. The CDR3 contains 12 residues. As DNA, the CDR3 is TGCAGCGTTCAGGGGGCTCAGTATGGCTACACCTTC. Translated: CSVQGAQYGYTF.

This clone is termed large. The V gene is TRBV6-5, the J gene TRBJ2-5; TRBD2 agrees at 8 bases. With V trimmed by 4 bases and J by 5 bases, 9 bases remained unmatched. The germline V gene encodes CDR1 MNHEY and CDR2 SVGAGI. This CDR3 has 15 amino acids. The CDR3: CASSLAGWAHETQYF. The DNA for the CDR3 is TGTGCCAGCAGTTTAGCGGGATGGGCCCACGAGACCCAGTACTTC.

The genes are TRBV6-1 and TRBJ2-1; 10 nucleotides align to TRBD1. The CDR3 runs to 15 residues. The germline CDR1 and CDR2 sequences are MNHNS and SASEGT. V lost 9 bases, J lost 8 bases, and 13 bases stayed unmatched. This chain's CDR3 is CASRFWTGGFDEQFF. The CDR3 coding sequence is TGTGCCAGTCGTTTTTGGACAGGGGGTTTTGATGAGCAGTTCTTC.

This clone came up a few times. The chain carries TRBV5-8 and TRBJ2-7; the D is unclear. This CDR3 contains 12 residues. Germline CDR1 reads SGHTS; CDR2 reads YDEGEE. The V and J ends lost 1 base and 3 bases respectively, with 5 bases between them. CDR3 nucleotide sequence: TGTGCCAGCAGCTTGAACAGCTACGAGCAGTACTTC. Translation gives CASSLNSYEQYF.

Written as DNA, the CDR3 is TGTGCCAGCAGCTTAGGATACTCTGGAAACACCATATATTTT. Protein: CASSLGYSGNTIYF. The chain links TRBV11-2 to TRBJ1-3; D is ambiguous. The germline V gene encodes CDR1 SGHAT and CDR2 FQNNGV. The CDR3 loop spans 14 amino acids. Deletions cut 1 base from V and 0 bases from J, with 4 bases between.